This entry features one TCR beta chain sequence. Its specificity is not known. The record originates from a study of T cell responses to AZD1222 COVID-19 vaccine. Study-level results: Dominant at 160-218 and 743-854, vaccine-associated CD4 TCRs also spanned spike.

J lost 7 bases, V lost 5 bases, and 10 bases had no gene match. The CDR3 sequence is 16 residues long. Per germline, CDR1 KGHDR and CDR2 SFDVKD. TCRdb's copy holds only in-frame clones and misses some; the assay was immunoSEQ multiplex PCR. The sample lists 80,000 or so clones; over 75% were seen once. The receptor comes from an adult who received the AZD1222 COVID-19 vaccine. The sequencing used peripheral blood, collected 28 days after the second AZD1222 dose. This chain links TRBV24-1 with TRBJ2-5, with 12 bases lining up with TRBD1. The CDR3: CATSASPGQGAVTQYF. DNA of the CDR3: TGTGCCACCAGTGCATCTCCGGGACAGGGGGCAGTGACCCAGTACTTC.